What follows are 2 T cell receptor beta chains derived from one specimen sequenced in a study of cytomegalovirus exposure and HLA in healthy donors. This PCR relied on a set of 60 Vbeta primers and 13 Jbeta primers. Using immunoSEQ multiplex PCR, the repertoire was profiled, and TCRdb retains in-frame clones only, with some absent. The repertoire holds approximately 52,000 clones, with approximately 80% as singletons. Sequencing used PBMCs. The receptors were sampled from a female donor in good health and CMV-seronegative.

The chain links TRBV7-8 to TRBJ2-7, with a weak D call TRBD1 (5 bases). CDR1 and CDR2 from the germline V gene are SGHVS and FQNEAQ. The CDR3 contains 13 residues. The V end was cut by 4 bases, the J end by 3 bases, with 10 bases between. The CDR3 DNA sequence: TGTGCCAGCAGCTGGGGCCGGTTCTACGAGCAGTACTTC. The encoded protein is CASSWGRFYEQYF.

The chain couples TRBV28 to TRBJ1-2; 7 bases align to TRBD1. Germline V gene data show CDR1 as MDHEN and CDR2 as SYDVKM. CDR3 length: 12 amino acids. V dropped 2 bases and J dropped 7; count of bases not matched to a gene: 1. The DNA of the CDR3 is TGTGCCAGCAGTTTAGACAGGGTTGGCTACACCTTC. Translation: CASSLDRVGYTF.